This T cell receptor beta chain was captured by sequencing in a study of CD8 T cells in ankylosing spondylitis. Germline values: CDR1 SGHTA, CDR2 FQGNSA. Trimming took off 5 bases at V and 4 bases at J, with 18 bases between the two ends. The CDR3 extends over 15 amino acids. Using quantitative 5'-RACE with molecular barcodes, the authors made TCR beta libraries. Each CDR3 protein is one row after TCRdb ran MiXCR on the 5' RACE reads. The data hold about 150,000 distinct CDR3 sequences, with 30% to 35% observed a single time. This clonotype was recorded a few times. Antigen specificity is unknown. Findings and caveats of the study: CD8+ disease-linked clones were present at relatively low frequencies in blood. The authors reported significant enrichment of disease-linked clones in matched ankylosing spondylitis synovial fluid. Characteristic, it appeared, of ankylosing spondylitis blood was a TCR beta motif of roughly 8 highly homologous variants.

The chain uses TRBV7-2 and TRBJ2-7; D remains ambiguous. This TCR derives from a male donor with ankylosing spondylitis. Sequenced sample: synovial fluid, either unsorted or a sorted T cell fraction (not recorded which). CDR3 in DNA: TGTGCCAGCAGCCATTCTACCGACGTCGTTTACGAGCAGTACTTC. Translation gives CASSHSTDVVYEQYF.